The sequence of this TCR beta chain was determined in a study of radiation and T cells in renal cell carcinoma. Study results and limitations: In blood, top tumor clones expanded by 2 weeks, shrinking by 4.

Comments on this clone: Its antigen remains unknown.

V lost 4 bases, J lost 4 bases, and 2 bases lay in between. The germline V gene encodes CDR1 MGHDK and CDR2 SYGVNS. The CDR3 covers 11 residues. TCRdb's copy holds only in-frame clones and misses some; the assay was immunoSEQ multiplex PCR. The top ten hold under 4% of the sample, which has 100,000 to 150,000 clones, roughly 80% seen once. Time point given: baseline pretreatment blood. Treatment indicated: 15 Gy SBRT to primary tumor, nephrectomy 4 weeks later. The chain recombines TRBV25-1 with TRBJ2-1; D gene uncertain. The sample was blood, taken from a patient whose treatment included radiotherapy and nephrectomy. The source of this sequence is an older woman with renal cell carcinoma. The CDR3 region is CASSAYNEQFF. The CDR3 coding sequence is TGTGCCAGCAGTGCTTACAATGAGCAGTTCTTC.